A selection of T cell receptor beta chains follows, all from one sample in a study of blood T cell repertoires in COVID-19. Sequencing used immunoSEQ multiplex PCR; TCRdb keeps in-frame clones, though not all of them. The table lists 40,000 to 50,000 clones, 80% to 90% of them singletons. Sequenced: peripheral blood. These receptors were taken from a human donor in a cohort sampled during active COVID-19. The donor label of this sample is uncertain. CDR3s include the opening cysteine and the closing phenylalanine or tryptophan. The order of the fields is V gene, J gene, D gene, clone size, CDR3 protein, CDR3 DNA. A D gene is named only where the DNA matches it firmly. A row's size may be missing; if present it is once, few, many or a size class.

>TRBV6-4|TRBJ1-3|TRBD1|.
CASSRDRGPGNTIYF
TGTGCCAGCAGTCGAGACAGGGGACCTGGAAACACCATATATTTT
>TRBV2|TRBJ1-5|TRBD1|.
CASSDPAGGLPQHF
TGTGCCAGCAGTGACCCCGCAGGGGGCTTGCCCCAGCATTTT
>TRBV7-9|TRBJ2-3|TRBD1|once
CASSLSPGTGVPDTQYF
TGTGCCAGCAGCTTATCCCCCGGGACAGGGGTGCCAGATACGCAGTATTTT
>TRBV7-2|TRBJ2-2|TRBD1|.
CASSLGTGMTGELFF
TGTGCCAGCAGCCTAGGGACAGGGATGACCGGGGAGCTGTTTTTT
>TRBV5-3|TRBJ2-1|TRBD2|.
CARSPTSGSTDYNEQFF
TGTGCCAGAAGCCCGACTAGCGGCTCAACCGATTACAATGAGCAGTTCTTC
>TRBV21-1|TRBJ1-2|.|.
CASSWGTGGGDYGYTF
TGTGCCAGCAGCTGGGGGACAGGGGGAGGAGACTATGGCTACACCTTC
>TRBV9|TRBJ1-3|.|.
CASSVDSSGNTIYF
TGTGCCAGCAGCGTTGACAGCTCTGGAAACACCATATATTTT
>TRBV6-1|TRBJ2-7|TRBD1|.
CASSEGHRGVYEQYF
TGTGCCAGCAGTGAAGGGCACAGGGGTGTATACGAGCAGTACTTC
>TRBV3-1/TRBV3-2|TRBJ1-1|.|.
CASSQNGQTGTEAFF
TGTGCCAGCAGCCAGAACGGACAGACCGGGACTGAAGCTTTCTTT
>TRBV3-1/TRBV3-2|TRBJ1-6|.|.
CASSHRAEASPLHF
TGTGCCAGCAGCCACCGGGCGGAGGCTTCACCCCTCCACTTT
>TRBV6-1|TRBJ2-2|.|.
CASSENRVPGELFF
TGTGCCAGCAGTGAAAACAGGGTCCCCGGGGAGCTGTTTTTT
>TRBV4-1|TRBJ2-1|TRBD2|.
CASSQDPAGVSYNEQFF
TGCGCCAGCAGCCAAGATCCGGCGGGGGTATCCTACAATGAGCAGTTCTTC
>TRBV5-1|TRBJ2-7|TRBD2|.
CASSFSGGFAEQYF
TGCGCCAGCAGCTTCTCGGGGGGGTTCGCTGAGCAGTACTTC
>TRBV5-6|TRBJ2-1|TRBD2|.
CASSLESGLAYNEQFF
TGTGCCAGCAGCTTGGAGTCGGGACTAGCATACAATGAGCAGTTCTTC
>TRBV6-5|TRBJ1-1|TRBD1|.
CASSWGQAKNTEAFF
TGTGCCAGCAGTTGGGGACAGGCTAAGAACACTGAAGCTTTCTTT
>TRBV9|TRBJ2-7|TRBD1|.
CASSVEGQGVSEQYF
TGTGCCAGCAGCGTAGAGGGACAGGGGGTGAGCGAGCAGTACTTC
>TRBV2|TRBJ1-2|.|once
CASKVGGLGYGYTF
TGTGCCAGCAAGGTCGGGGGGCTGGGCTATGGCTACACCTTC
>TRBV10-2|TRBJ1-1|.|.
CASSQQGNTEAFF
TGCGCCAGCAGCCAACAGGGGAACACTGAAGCTTTCTTT
>TRBV2|TRBJ2-1|.|once
CASSDTYNEQFF
TGTGCCAGCAGCGACACCTACAATGAGCAGTTCTTC
>TRBV10-3|TRBJ2-1|TRBD1|.
CAISESGTALSSYNEQFF
TGTGCCATCAGTGAGTCGGGGACAGCGTTAAGCTCCTACAATGAGCAGTTCTTC
>TRBV9|TRBJ1-1|TRBD1|once
CASSAGTGGPKNTEAFF
TGTGCCAGCAGCGCCGGGACAGGGGGGCCAAAGAACACTGAAGCTTTCTTT
>TRBV5-1|TRBJ1-6|.|once
CASSESFNSPLHF
TGCGCCAGCAGTGAGTCATTCAATTCACCCCTCCACTTT